The 5 T cell receptor beta chains below come from one sample, sequenced in a study of long-term antiretroviral therapy in people with HIV. It was version v3.0 of the immunoSEQ assay that was run at survey level. Produced via immunoSEQ multiplex PCR; TCRdb's table is partial and in-frame only. Of 26,000 or so clones listed, over 90% are singletons. Source: unsorted PBMCs, taken 6.2 years after starting antiretroviral therapy. The source of these receptors is a man in his forties with HIV.

The chain couples TRBV7-2 to TRBJ2-3; 7 bases align to TRBD1. The V gene end was trimmed by 5 bases and the J gene end by 6 bases; junction bases not matched to a gene: 8. The CDR3 loop spans 14 amino acids. CDR1 SGHTA and CDR2 FQGNSA come from the germline V gene. This CDR3 is CASSQVTGVDTQYF. CDR3 coding DNA: TGTGCCAGCAGCCAGGTAACAGGGGTGGATACGCAGTATTTT.

The V call is TRBV5-1, the J call TRBJ1-1; 8 bases fit TRBD1. Germline trimming cut 0 bases from V and 4 bases from J; bases unmatched to any gene: 8. Germline V lookup: CDR1 SGHRS, CDR2 YFSETQ. The CDR3 totals 16 residues. CDR3 protein: CASSLVQGGLGTEAFF. CDR3 in DNA: TGCGCCAGCAGCTTGGTACAGGGGGGATTGGGCACTGAAGCTTTCTTT.

V and J are TRBV29-1 and TRBJ2-5; TRBD1 is a possible D gene (6 bases). The CDR3 is 14 residues long. V lost 6 bases to trimming and J lost 4 bases, with 18 bases between them. Germline V CDR1 and CDR2: SQVTM, ANQGSEA. CDR3 protein: CSVTGPGVTETQYF. The CDR3 DNA sequence: TGCAGCGTAACGGGGCCAGGGGTTACAGAGACCCAGTACTTC.

This chain connects TRBV7-9 to TRBJ2-7; TRBD1 is a possible D gene (6 bases). The CDR3 extends over 14 amino acids. Germline CDR1 is SEHNR and CDR2 is FQNEAQ (reference sequence). Trimming stripped 8 bases from V and 8 bases from J, with 22 bases between. CDR3 in amino acids: CASCSGAGECQQYF. In DNA, the CDR3 is TGTGCCAGCTGTTCTGGGGCAGGGGAGTGTCAGCAGTACTTC.

The chain carries TRBV7-3 and TRBJ2-5; D assignment may be TRBD1 or TRBD2 (5 bases each). The CDR3 is 14 residues long. Trimming removed 5 bases from V and 5 bases from J, with 15 bases in between. Germline CDR1 reads SGHTA; CDR2 reads FQGTGA. DNA of the CDR3: TGTGCCAGCAGCGAGGGGTCTACCGGGGAGACCCAGTACTTC. It encodes CASSEGSTGETQYF.